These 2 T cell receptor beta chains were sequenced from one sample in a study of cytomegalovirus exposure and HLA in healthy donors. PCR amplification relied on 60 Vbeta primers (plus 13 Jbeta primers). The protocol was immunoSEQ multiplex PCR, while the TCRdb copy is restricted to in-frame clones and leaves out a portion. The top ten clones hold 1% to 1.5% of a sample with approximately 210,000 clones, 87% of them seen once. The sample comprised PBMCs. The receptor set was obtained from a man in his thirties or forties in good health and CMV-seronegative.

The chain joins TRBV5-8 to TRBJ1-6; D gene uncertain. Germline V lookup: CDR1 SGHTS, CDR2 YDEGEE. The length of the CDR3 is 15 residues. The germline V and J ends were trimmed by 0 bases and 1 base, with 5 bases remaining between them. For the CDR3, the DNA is TGTGCCAGCAGCTTGGCGGGGTCCTATAATTCACCCCTCCACTTT. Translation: CASSLAGSYNSPLHF.

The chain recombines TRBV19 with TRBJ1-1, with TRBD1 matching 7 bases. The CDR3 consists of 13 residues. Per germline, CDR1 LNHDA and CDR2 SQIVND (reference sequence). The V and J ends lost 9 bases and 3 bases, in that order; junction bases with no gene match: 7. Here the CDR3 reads CASSGTVDTEAFF. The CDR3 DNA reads TGTGCCAGCTCCGGGACAGTAGACACTGAAGCTTTCTTT.